These 32 T cell receptor beta chains originate from one sample sequenced in a study of blood T cells in healthy people across ages. PCR was performed a second time for about 6 to 12 cycles using a sample-barcoded 5' primer and a J-beta primer mix. TCRdb re-analysed the 5' RACE reads in MiXCR, keeping a single row per CDR3 protein. Seen here are approximately 850,000 distinct CDR3 sequences, around 42% observed once, and the top ten hold roughly a fifth. Sequencing input: blood. The source is a man between 60 and 75 years old in good health.

The CDR3: CSVPQVVSTDTQYF. For the CDR3, the DNA is TGCAGCGTCCCCCAAGTCGTTAGCACAGATACGCAGTATTTT. The chain combines TRBV29-1 with TRBJ2-3; D remains unclear. CDR1 and CDR2 (germline): SQVTM, ANQGSEA. V lost 6 bases to trimming and J lost 0 bases, with 13 bases between them. This CDR3 is built from 14 residues.

This clonotype has more than one count but fewer than ten. The chain carries TRBV28 and TRBJ1-2, with D uncertain. V was trimmed by 6 bases and J by 3 bases, leaving 11 bases between them. The V gene's germline CDR1 is MDHEN and CDR2 SYDVKM. The CDR3 runs to 13 residues. The DNA for the CDR3 is TGTGCCAGCAGACAAGGCACGGACTATGGCTACACCTTC. As protein: CASRQGTDYGYTF.

CDR3 bases: TGCAGCGTTGAGCGGGGGACGAACACTGAAGCTTTCTTT. This codes for CSVERGTNTEAFF. J is TRBJ1-1 and V is TRBV29-1; D may be TRBD1 (5 bases). Per germline, CDR1 SQVTM and CDR2 ANQGSEA. V lost 3 bases, J lost 1 base, and 9 bases lay in between. The length of the CDR3 is 13 residues.

V is TRBV9 and J is TRBJ1-2, with TRBD1 as a possible D gene (5 bases). There are 14 residues in the CDR3. Trimming took 3 bases from V and 8 from J, leaving 17 bases between them. Germline CDR1 reads SGDLS; CDR2 reads YYNGEE. CDR3 nucleotide sequence: TGTGCCAGCAGCGCGGGGGATAGAGGCTACGGCTACACCTTC. It is translated as CASSAGDRGYGYTF.

This clonotype appeared once. The chain is built from TRBV12-3 or TRBV12-4 and TRBJ1-2; TRBD1 might be the D (5 bases). V was clipped by 8 bases and J by 4 bases, with 11 bases between them. This CDR3 is 12 amino acids long. CDR3 amino acids: CASSGTRYGYTF. The CDR3 DNA follows: TGTGCCAGCTCCGGGACTCGCTATGGCTACACCTTC.

This clonotype turned up a few times. This chain links TRBV18 with TRBJ2-7; possible D gene TRBD1, 6 bases. The CDR3 contains 16 residues. With 4 bases removed from V and 8 bases from J, the gap between germline ends came to 24 bases. CDR1 is KGHSH and CDR2 is LQKENI in the germline V gene. The CDR3 sequence is CASSLNQDLQGQQQYF. For the CDR3, the DNA is TGTGCCAGCTCACTAAACCAGGATCTACAGGGTCAGCAGCAGTACTTC.

In this sample, this clonotype turned up a few times. V is TRBV7-2 and J is TRBJ2-3, with TRBD1 matching over 10 bases. V shed 4 bases, J shed 5 bases, and the junction held 6 bases outside the gene matches. CDR1 SGHTA and CDR2 FQGNSA come from the germline V gene. The CDR3 runs 15 residues. CDR3 DNA: TGTGCCAGCAGCTGGTCGGGGGACAGGGGAGATACGCAGTATTTT. Translated, it gives CASSWSGDRGDTQYF.

Only a few counts were recorded for this clonotype. The V and J genes are TRBV24-1 and TRBJ2-5; 11 bases align to TRBD1. This CDR3 region has 18 residues. The V and J ends lost 1 base and 2 bases, in that order; junction bases with no gene match: 8. Germline loops: CDR1 KGHDR, CDR2 SFDVKD. CDR3 loop: CATSDFRDRGSVQETQYF. DNA for the CDR3: TGTGCCACCAGTGATTTTCGGGACAGGGGGTCAGTGCAAGAGACCCAGTACTTC.

This clonotype was seen only once. The chain couples TRBV5-5 to TRBJ2-1; TRBD2 agrees at 10 bases. The J call is doubtful: the DNA matches TRBJ2-7 better. The CDR3 is 15 amino acids. Germline V gives CDR1 SGHKS, CDR2 YYEKEE (reference sequence). The CDR3 loop reads CASSASGGDYNEQYF. The CDR3 DNA reads TGTGCCAGCAGCGCTAGCGGGGGAGACTACAATGAGCAGTACTTC.

This chain connects TRBV5-6 to TRBJ2-7, with D perhaps given as TRBD1 or TRBD2 (5 bases each). CDR1 SGHDT and CDR2 YYEEEE come from the germline V gene. The CDR3 runs to 15 residues. V dropped 0 bases and J dropped 2 bases, with 12 bases sitting between them. CDR3 DNA: TGTGCCAGCAGCTTGGTTGGGACCGAGACCTACGAGCAGTACTTC. Translation: CASSLVGTETYEQYF.

This chain connects TRBV14 to TRBJ2-4; tentatively, D is TRBD1 (5 bases). Germline CDR1 SGHDN, CDR2 FVKESK. Trimming pared 8 bases from V and 0 bases from J, leaving 8 bases between. The CDR3 is 13 residues long. Here the CDR3 reads CASGASAKNIQYF. DNA for the CDR3: TGTGCCAGCGGGGCATCAGCCAAAAACATTCAGTACTTC.

This chain uses TRBV3-2 with TRBJ1-2. TRBV3-2 is labeled a pseudogene. The CDR3 length is 10 residues. The CDR3 sequence: CASSSMGYTF. The CDR3 DNA reads as TGTGCCAGCAGCTCAATGGGCTACACCTTC.

This clonotype appeared a few times. V and J are TRBV18 and TRBJ2-7; 7 bases match TRBD2. Germline CDR1 KGHSH, CDR2 LQKENI. The junction had 7 bases not matched to a gene; V was cut back by 6 bases and J by 2 bases. This CDR3 contains 14 residues. The CDR3, as DNA: TGTGCCAGCTCGCCTAGCGGTTTGGCCTACGAGCAGTACTTC. Its protein is CASSPSGLAYEQYF.

This clonotype was seen only a few times. The chain links TRBV27 to TRBJ2-2; D not certain. CDR3 size: 13 residues. Germline values: CDR1 MNHEY, CDR2 SMNVEV (reference sequence). Trimming removed 3 bases at V and 1 base at J, with 3 bases between. The chain's CDR3 is CASSFRNTGELFF. The CDR3 nucleotides read TGTGCCAGCAGTTTCAGGAACACCGGGGAGCTGTTTTTT.

This clonotype was detected a few times. V and J are TRBV6-2 or TRBV6-3 and TRBJ2-7, with D unclear. This CDR3 is built from 14 residues. With 6 bases removed from V and 2 bases from J, the gap between germline ends came to 14 bases. Germline CDR1 is MNHEY and CDR2 is SVGEGT. CDR3 bases: TGTGCCAGCAGCACCATATCCACAGCCTACGAGCAGTACTTC. This translates into CASSTISTAYEQYF.

This chain links TRBV7-8 with TRBJ2-1; the D is unclear. Between the trimmed V and J ends, which lost 2 bases and 10 bases, there was a span of 12 bases. This CDR3 spans 13 amino acids. Germline V lookup: CDR1 SGHVS, CDR2 FQNEAQ. This chain's CDR3 is CASSLTRVYEQFF. The CDR3 DNA follows: TGTGCCAGCAGCTTAACCCGTGTCTACGAGCAGTTCTTC.

This chain uses TRBV5-1 with TRBJ1-6, with 7 positions matching TRBD1. The length of the CDR3 is 16 residues. Looked up from germline, CDR1 is SGHRS and CDR2 is YFSETQ. Trimming at V came to 4 bases and at J to 10 bases, leaving 14 bases not matched to a gene. The DNA of the CDR3 is TGCGCCAGCAGCGGAGGGGACAGATCCTTTGGGTCACCCCTCCACTTT. Protein product: CASSGGDRSFGSPLHF. The variable domain in full, completed from reference TRBV5-1 and TRBJ1-6, reads KAGVTQTPRYLIKTRGQQVTLSCSPISGHRSVSWYQQTPGQGLQFLFEYFSETQRNKGNFPGRFSGRQFSNSRSEMNVSTLELGDSALYLCASSGGDRSFGSPLHFGNGTRLTVT.

The V call is TRBV10-3, the J call TRBJ1-1; no firm D call. Trimming removed 7 bases from V and 8 bases from J, with 17 bases in between. The V gene's germline CDR1 is ENHRY and CDR2 SYGVKD. The CDR3 is made up of 13 amino acids. The CDR3 coding sequence is TGTGCCATCACCCCGGGTCCGAGCGCCGAAGCTTTCTTT. It is translated as CAITPGPSAEAFF.

This clonotype occurred once. This chain links TRBV20-1 with TRBJ2-1, with D possibly TRBD1 on 5 matching bases. Germline loops: CDR1 DFQATT, CDR2 SNEGSKA (reference sequence). V lost 6 bases and J lost 6, with 21 bases in between. This CDR3 comprises 15 residues. The CDR3 region has the DNA TGCAGTGCCACCCAACCTGGTCAGGGTACCAATGAGCAGTTCTTC. Translated: CSATQPGQGTNEQFF.

Regarding this clonotype: A much larger clonotype is one base distant, so this may be a read error. The V gene is TRBV5-1, the J gene TRBJ1-2, with a weak D call TRBD1 (5 bases). Germline values: CDR1 SGHRS, CDR2 YFSETQ. The CDR3 extends over 15 amino acids. This chain's CDR3 is CAGSAAAGSNYGYTF. The CDR3 region has the DNA TGCGCCGGCAGTGCGGCGGCAGGGAGTAACTATGGCTACACCTTC.

The V and J genes are TRBV7-9 and TRBJ1-2, with a weak D call TRBD1 (6 bases). Looked up from germline, CDR1 is SEHNR and CDR2 is FQNEAQ (reference sequence). The CDR3 is 16 residues long. The V end lost 5 bases, the J end lost 0 bases, and 16 bases lay between the germline ends. The CDR3 DNA reads TGTGCCAGCAGCACCGAAAGGGGGGCGGCTAACTATGGCTACACCTTC. Amino acid sequence: CASSTERGAANYGYTF.

Many counts were recorded for this clonotype. CDR3 coding DNA: TGTGCCAGCAGAGGACTAGCGGGGGGCTACAATGAGCAGTTCTTC. Translation gives CASRGLAGGYNEQFF. The J gene is TRBJ2-1, the V gene TRBV6-2 or TRBV6-3; 14 bases align to TRBD2. This CDR3 is 15 amino acids long. J gave up 3 bases and V 6 bases, and 1 base lay outside the gene matches. CDR1 is MNHEY, CDR2 SVGEGT, per germline.

The table lists this clonotype with a few counts. The chain employs TRBV25-1 and TRBJ2-3; possibly TRBD1 for D (6 bases). The CDR3 is made up of 15 amino acids. The V gene lost 1 base and the J gene lost 4 bases, with 12 bases spanning the gap. CDR1 and CDR2 (germline): MGHDK, SYGVNS. The CDR3 here is CASSESQGRADTQYF. DNA for the CDR3: TGTGCCAGCAGTGAATCTCAGGGGCGAGCAGATACGCAGTATTTT.

This clonotype was found a few times. This chain connects TRBV12-3 or TRBV12-4 to TRBJ2-6; D remains unclear. Trimming removed 6 bases from V and 4 bases from J, with 7 bases in between. The CDR3 extends over 13 amino acids. CDR3 bases: TGTGCCAGCAGGCGGCCGGGGGCCAACGTCCTGACTTTC. This gives the protein CASRRPGANVLTF.

V gene TRBV2 combines with J gene TRBJ2-3; TRBD1 agrees at 8 bases. The CDR3 sequence is 14 residues long. CDR1 is SNHLY and CDR2 is FYNNEI in the germline V gene. Germline trimming cut 4 bases from V and 5 bases from J; bases unmatched to any gene: 5. This CDR3 is CASSVDRAQDTQYF. In DNA, the CDR3 is TGTGCCAGCAGTGTGGACAGGGCACAAGATACGCAGTATTTT. Together with reference TRBV2 and TRBJ2-3, the CDR3 gives the full variable domain: EPEVTQTPSHQVTQMGQEVILRCVPISNHLYFYWYRQILGQKVEFLVSFYNNEISEKSEIFDDQFSVERPDGSNFTLKIRSTKLEDSAMYFCASSVDRAQDTQYFGPGTRLTVL.

Note on this clonotype: A read error may produce the germline difference seen at one junction end. This chain joins TRBV12-3 or TRBV12-4 and TRBJ2-1, with D tentatively TRBD2 (5 bases). The CDR3 spans 15 residues. The CDR3 DNA sequence: TGTGCCGGCAGTCCCAGCGCGGGCTCCTACAATGAGCAGTTCTTC. Residues: CAGSPSAGSYNEQFF.

The chain recombines TRBV5-1 with TRBJ2-4; 9 positions agree with TRBD1. With 4 bases clipped from V and 9 bases from J, the junction kept 8 bases outside the gene matches. Germline CDR1 and CDR2: SGHRS and YFSETQ. CDR3 size: 14 residues. CDR3 sequence reads: CASSGSGQGFIQYF. The CDR3 nucleotides read TGCGCCAGCAGCGGGTCGGGACAGGGTTTCATTCAGTACTTC. The full variable domain, rest sourced from reference TRBV5-1 and TRBJ2-4, is KAGVTQTPRYLIKTRGQQVTLSCSPISGHRSVSWYQQTPGQGLQFLFEYFSETQRNKGNFPGRFSGRQFSNSRSEMNVSTLELGDSALYLCASSGSGQGFIQYFGAGTRLSVL.

Here the CDR3 reads CSAPGLAGGGVKTQYF. CDR3 bases: TGCAGTGCGCCGGGACTAGCGGGGGGGGGCGTGAAGACCCAGTACTTC. The chain couples TRBV20-1 to TRBJ2-5; 16 bases fit TRBD2. The CDR3 loop spans 16 amino acids. Germline V gene lookup returns CDR1 DFQATT and CDR2 SNEGSKA (reference sequence). J gave up 6 bases and V 6 bases, and 10 bases lay outside the gene matches.

This clonotype was recorded many times. One end of the junction does not line up with germline, which may come from a read error. The chain joins TRBV5-1 to TRBJ1-2, with D possibly TRBD1 on 5 matching bases. Germline V lookup: CDR1 SGHRS, CDR2 YFSETQ. The CDR3 is 14 amino acids. CDR3 DNA sequence: TGTGCCAGCAGCTTGAGGGGCCGGGACTATGGCTACACCTTC. This sequence encodes CASSLRGRDYGYTF. Filled out from reference TRBV5-1 and TRBJ1-2, the complete variable domain reads KAGVTQTPRYLIKTRGQQVTLSCSPISGHRSVSWYQQTPGQGLQFLFEYFSETQRNKGNFPGRFSGRQFSNSRSEMNVSTLELGDSALYLCASSLRGRDYGYTFGSGTRLTVV.

The chain combines TRBV4-3 with TRBJ2-1, with D unresolved. Trimming took 0 bases from V and 2 from J, leaving 14 bases between them. The CDR3 is 17 residues long. Germline CDR1 and CDR2: LGHNA and YSLEER. For the CDR3, the DNA is TGCGCCAGCAGCCAAGATTTTGGCCAGAACCCCTACAATGAGCAGTTCTTC. Translated, it gives CASSQDFGQNPYNEQFF.

This clonotype was counted ten times or more. V gene TRBV4-3 combines with J gene TRBJ2-1, with D possibly being TRBD1 (5 bases). The V gene's germline CDR1 is LGHNA and CDR2 YSLEER. The CDR3 consists of 17 residues. V dropped 0 bases and J dropped 15 bases, with 27 bases sitting between them. The CDR3 sequence is CASSQDIAGQRKRDGFF. The CDR3, as DNA: TGCGCCAGCAGCCAAGATATCGCAGGACAAAGGAAAAGAGACGGGTTCTTC.

V and J are TRBV28 and TRBJ2-7, with a tentative D call TRBD1 (6 bases). Between the trimmed V and J ends, which lost 5 bases and 2 bases, there was a span of 10 bases. This CDR3 is 13 amino acids long. Germline-derived CDR1 and CDR2 are MDHEN and SYDVKM. The CDR3 DNA follows: TGTGCCAGCAGTACCAAGGGGGCCTACGAGCAGTACTTC. Encoded protein: CASSTKGAYEQYF. The whole variable domain, filled in from reference TRBV28 and TRBJ2-7, reads DVKVTQSSRYLVKRTGEKVFLECVQDMDHENMFWYRQDPGLGLRLIYFSYDVKMKEKGDIPEGYSVSREKKERFSLILESASTNQTSMYLCASSTKGAYEQYFGPGTRLTVT.